This T cell receptor (beta chain) was recorded in a study of vaccination and CD4 T cells after COVID-19. At the level of the study: Median time from second vaccine dose to sampling was less than 85 days (14 to 241). Findings and caveats of the study: From a median of roughly 21 to 38, SARS-CoV-2-reactive clonotypes increased, though not significantly.

Time point here: late sampling 161 to 241 days after vaccination in three convalescent patients. Positive PCR dates ranged from March to December 2020; these dates predated US Alpha, Beta and Delta variants. TCRdb reanalysed the PCR reads using MiXCR and keeps one entry per CDR3 protein. The sample has approximately 36,000 distinct CDR3 sequences; around 35% are singletons. V was pared by 3 bases and J by 1 base, with 9 bases between. CDR3 length: 15 residues. From germline, CDR1 is SGHTA and CDR2 FQGTGA. Turning to this clonotype: The antigen remains undetermined.

The clonotype originates from a human donor who had recovered from COVID-19. This chain uses TRBV7-3 with TRBJ2-2; D ambiguous. The sample in question was CD4+ T cells from blood, obtained about 7 months after SARS-CoV-2 vaccination. In nucleotides, the CDR3 is TGTGCCAGCAGCTTTAGCAGCCAGAACACCGGGGAGCTGTTTTTT. Translating it yields CASSFSSQNTGELFF.